This T cell receptor beta chain was documented in a study of T cells in Graves' hyperthyroidism and ophthalmopathy. TCR beta CDR3 regions were amplified from RNA. HTBI primers were employed in a first-round RT-PCR of the TCR CDR3. MiXCR, run by TCRdb on the multiplex PCR reads, gives a single entry per CDR3 protein. Among some 420,000 distinct CDR3 sequences listed, approximately 13% were seen once. Comment on this clonotype: What it binds is unknown.

The CDR3 loop spans 14 amino acids. Germline values: CDR1 LGHDT, CDR2 YNNKEL (reference sequence). The ends were cut back, 1 base at V and 5 bases at J, with 11 bases in the middle. General study points: Most thyroid clonotypes with frequency above 0.001 were detected in blood.

This receptor was taken from a woman younger than 35 with Graves' hyperthyroidism. The V and J genes are TRBV3-1 and TRBJ2-5; D tentatively fits TRBD1 or TRBD2 (5 bases each). Material: blood. The CDR3 is CASSQAGKGETQYF. Here the CDR3 DNA reads TGTGCCAGCAGCCAAGCGGGGAAGGGGGAGACCCAGTACTTC.